Following are 7 T cell receptor beta chains from one sample sequenced in a study of T cells in Graves' hyperthyroidism and ophthalmopathy. Regions amplified from RNA transcripts were the TCR beta CDR3 regions. HTBI primers were employed in a first-round RT-PCR of the TCR CDR3. In TCRdb, the multiplex PCR reads were re-called with MiXCR into one record per CDR3 protein. The profile covers roughly 580,000 distinct CDR3 sequences, with around 14% appearing a single time and 5.8% taken by the ten largest. The specimen sequenced was blood. The receptors here all came from a woman aged 25 to 39 with Graves' hyperthyroidism that later progressed to Graves' ophthalmopathy.

Regarding this clonotype: This may come from a read error, since a much larger clone is one base off. The chain couples TRBV20-1 to TRBJ2-3; tentative D call: TRBD2 (5 bases). V shed 3 bases and J shed 1 base, with 11 bases lying between them. Germline V lookup: CDR1 DFQATT, CDR2 SNEGSKA (reference sequence). The CDR3 contains 14 residues. This CDR3 is CSASRREGTDTQYF. DNA for the CDR3: TGCAGTGCTAGCCGACGGGAAGGCACAGATACGCAGTATTTT.

This clonotype was recorded at least ten times. The chain employs TRBV2 and TRBJ2-7; 10 bases are a match to TRBD2. This CDR3 contains 12 residues. The J segment lost 9 bases and the V segment lost 7 bases, leaving 6 bases of the junction unmatched. Germline CDR1 is SNHLY and CDR2 is FYNNEI. Here the CDR3 DNA reads TGTGCCAGCATGGCTAGCGGGAGAAGGCAGTACTTC. Translating gives CASMASGRRQYF.

This chain uses TRBV9 with TRBJ2-3; tentative D call: TRBD2 (5 bases). Trimming cost V 6 bases and J 1 base, with 6 bases left between them. In germline, CDR1 is SGDLS, CDR2 YYNGEE. CDR3 length: 12 amino acids. The CDR3 nucleotides are TGTGCCAGCACCGGGGGCACAGATACGCAGTATTTT. This sequence encodes CASTGGTDTQYF.

This clonotype was recorded at least ten times. The chain carries TRBV11-2 and TRBJ1-1; no definite D call. Between the trimmed V and J ends, which lost 8 bases and 6 bases, there was a span of 13 bases. CDR1 and CDR2 (germline): SGHAT, FQNNGV. CDR3 size: 12 residues. The CDR3 loop is CASLSKYPEAFF. As DNA, the CDR3 is TGTGCCAGCCTGTCTAAATATCCTGAAGCTTTCTTT.

In its sample, this clonotype was seen many times. The CDR3 nucleotides are TGTGCCAGCAGTCCTCAGGGGCTACTGAGGAATGAGCAGTTCTTC. Encoded protein: CASSPQGLLRNEQFF. The chain joins TRBV2 to TRBJ2-1, with D possibly matching TRBD1 (6 bases). The CDR3 covers 15 residues. Per the germline V gene, CDR1 is SNHLY and CDR2 is FYNNEI. V was shortened by 5 bases and J by 7 bases, with 18 bases between the two germline ends.

Ten or more counts support this clonotype. The CDR3 DNA follows: TGTGCCAGCAGTTTCGACGAGGCCGGTAACAATGAGCAGTTCTTC. Translating it yields CASSFDEAGNNEQFF. V and J are TRBV28 and TRBJ2-1, with D unresolved. V was cut by 3 bases and J by 5 bases, with 14 bases left in between. The CDR3 spans 15 residues. CDR1 is MDHEN and CDR2 is SYDVKM in the germline V gene.

This clonotype has a count of ten or more. This chain links TRBV28 with TRBJ1-5; the D is unclear. Trimming cost V 3 bases and J 2 bases, with 5 bases left between them. Germline CDR1 and CDR2: MDHEN and SYDVKM. The length of the CDR3 is 13 residues. The chain's CDR3 is CASSLPRNQPQHF. The CDR3 DNA sequence: TGTGCCAGCAGTTTGCCGCGCAATCAGCCCCAGCATTTT.